This paragraph covers one T cell receptor beta chain sequence. This same CDR3 is encoded by further DNA sequences in the sample. Authors' data handling: Amplification of reference gene primers provided the estimated nucleated cell counts. Here immunoSEQ multiplex PCR was the method, and the copy in TCRdb shows in-frame clones only, minus some. V, J and clone size are taken as reported in that table, and D and trimming were inferred from the DNA itself. The sample carries some 180,000 clones, around 82% recorded once. This sample is drawn from a study of blood T cell repertoires in COVID-19. As for the study in general: T cells, B-cell-depleted T cells, or PBMCs provided the cDNA or gDNA that served as material.

Germline loops: CDR1 SGDLS, CDR2 YYNGEE. V gave up 2 bases and J gave up 2 bases; unmatched junction bases: 3. This CDR3 has 14 amino acids. The source is a woman of 80 years or more with acute or convalescent COVID-19. This chain connects TRBV9 to TRBJ1-1; TRBD1 matches at 7 bases. The specimen sequenced was peripheral blood. DNA for the CDR3: TGTGCCAGCAGCGTGGGGACAGTTAACACTGAAGCTTTCTTT. This codes for CASSVGTVNTEAFF. The whole variable domain, filled in from reference TRBV9 and TRBJ1-1, reads DSGVTQTPKHLITATGQRVTLRCSPRSGDLSVYWYQQSLDQGLQFLIQYYNGEERAKGNILERFSAQQFPDLHSELNLSSLELGDSALYFCASSVGTVNTEAFFGQGTRLTVV.